These 20 T cell receptor beta chains originate from one sample sequenced in a study of blood T cell repertoires in COVID-19. TCRdb keeps only in-frame clones here, not all; method: immunoSEQ multiplex PCR. The sample shows about 250,000 clones, about 82% of them seen only once. Sequencing was carried out using peripheral blood. The source of these receptors is a woman over 75 with COVID-19, enrolled during active disease.

This chain uses TRBV20-1 with TRBJ1-1; D is ambiguous. Germline-derived CDR1 and CDR2 are DFQATT and SNEGSKA (reference sequence). V dropped 5 bases and J dropped 5 bases, with 9 bases sitting between them. The length of the CDR3 is 11 residues. CDR3 nucleotides: TGCAGTGCTTATCGGAGGACTGAAGCTTTCTTT. It specifies CSAYRRTEAFF.

The gene calls are TRBV12-5 and TRBJ1-1; D gene unclear. V shed 6 bases and J shed 11 bases, with 16 bases lying between them. This CDR3 comprises 12 residues. CDR1 LGHNT and CDR2 FRNRAP come from the germline V gene. The CDR3 coding sequence is TGTGCTAGTGGGCCCGATAGCGGTCGGGCTTTCTTT. It encodes CASGPDSGRAFF.

The genes are TRBV6-5 and TRBJ2-2; TRBD1 aligns across 7 bases. J lost 5 bases, V lost 0 bases, and 6 bases had no gene match. Germline CDR1 and CDR2: MNHEY and SVGAGI. The CDR3 consists of 16 residues. The CDR3 region is CASSYSTGTQTGELFF. The CDR3 DNA is TGTGCCAGCAGTTACTCGACAGGGACACAGACCGGGGAGCTGTTTTTT.

As to this clone: The junction departs from the called germline gene at one end, perhaps through a read error. The J gene is TRBJ1-2, the V gene TRBV7-9; D is ambiguous. This CDR3 has 14 residues. Germline V gene lookup returns CDR1 SEHNR and CDR2 FQNEAQ (reference sequence). The CDR3 DNA reads as TGTGCCAGCAGCCTATATAGGGTCGACTACGGCTACACCTTC. This encodes CASSLYRVDYGYTF.

The rearrangement uses TRBV6-1 and TRBJ2-3; 7 bases line up with TRBD2. CDR3 size: 16 residues. J lost 0 bases, V lost 6 bases, and 9 bases had no gene match. Per the germline V gene, CDR1 is MNHNS and CDR2 is SASEGT. This CDR3 reads CASSELTSRSTDTQYF. CDR3 nucleotides: TGTGCCAGCAGCGAATTGACTAGCAGGAGCACAGATACGCAGTATTTT.

This sequence joins TRBV5-1 and TRBJ2-5, with 8 bases that match TRBD2. CDR3 length: 15 residues. Losses at the gene ends were 3 bases for V and 2 bases for J; bases not matched to a gene: 6. Germline lookup yields CDR1 SGHRS and CDR2 YFSETQ. DNA for the CDR3: TGCGCCAGCAGCTGGGGTACTAGCGGACAAGAGACCCAGTACTTC. Amino acids: CASSWGTSGQETQYF.

The chain links TRBV5-1 to TRBJ1-1; 7 bases align to TRBD1. V dropped 0 bases and J dropped 2; count of bases not matched to a gene: 4. Germline V gene data show CDR1 as SGHRS and CDR2 as YFSETQ. This CDR3 is built from 15 residues. In DNA form, the CDR3 reads TGCGCCAGCAGCTTGGCCGGGGACAGTAACACTGAAGCTTTCTTT. This codes for CASSLAGDSNTEAFF.

CDR3 nucleotide sequence: TGTGCCATCAGTGAGTCGATCGGCGGGGTTAGCACAGATACGCAGTATTTT. Its protein is CAISESIGGVSTDTQYF. V is TRBV10-3 and J is TRBJ2-3, with a weak D call TRBD2 (6 bases). CDR1 and CDR2 from the germline V gene are ENHRY and SYGVKD. The CDR3 has 17 residues. V was pared by 0 bases and J by 0 bases, with 13 bases between.

The CDR3 nucleotides are TGTGCCAGCAGTTTAGTGCAGGGTACGGATACGCAGTATTTT. This sequence encodes CASSLVQGTDTQYF. V is TRBV27 and J is TRBJ2-3, with TRBD1 as a possible D gene (5 bases). V lost 2 bases and J 6 bases, leaving 12 bases between the germline ends. There are 14 residues in the CDR3. Germline V gene data show CDR1 as MNHEY and CDR2 as SMNVEV (reference sequence).

The chain carries TRBV7-9 and TRBJ1-2; 8 positions match TRBD1. The CDR3 extends over 15 amino acids. CDR1 is SEHNR and CDR2 is FQNEAQ in the germline V gene (reference sequence). V lost 6 bases to trimming and J lost 2 bases; unmatched junction nucleotides: 8. The CDR3 DNA is TGTGCCAGCAGTCCTGGACAGGGAAGGAACTATGGCTACACCTTC. Amino acid sequence: CASSPGQGRNYGYTF.

The chain uses TRBV5-5 and TRBJ1-6, with TRBD1 identical over 8 bases. The germline gives CDR1 SGHKS, CDR2 YYEKEE (reference sequence). V was clipped by 0 bases and J by 4 bases; unmatched bases: 6. The length of the CDR3 is 17 residues. The CDR3 is CASSLGLGQAYNSPLHF. CDR3 nucleotide sequence: TGTGCCAGCAGCTTGGGTTTGGGACAGGCTTATAATTCACCCCTCCACTTT.

The chain combines TRBV6-6 with TRBJ1-5, with 8 bases identical to TRBD1. The CDR3 is 14 residues long. J was trimmed by 3 bases and V by 5 bases; bases with no gene match: 3. Germline values: CDR1 MNHNY, CDR2 SVGAGI (reference sequence). In DNA, the CDR3 is TGTGCCAGCAGTCGGACAGGGCTCAATCAGCCCCAGCATTTT. It codes for CASSRTGLNQPQHF.

This clone was seen a handful of times. This chain connects TRBV10-3 to TRBJ1-5, with a tentative D call TRBD1 (6 bases). The ends were cut back, 3 bases at V and 6 bases at J, with 12 bases in the middle. From germline, CDR1 is ENHRY and CDR2 SYGVKD. This CDR3 comprises 14 residues. The CDR3 DNA follows: TGTGCCATCAGTGACTCCCGGACAGTTCAGCCCCAGCATTTT. Its translation is CAISDSRTVQPQHF.

J is TRBJ2-5 and V is TRBV10-1; D possibly corresponds to TRBD2 (6 bases). Germline CDR1 and CDR2: WNHNN and SYGVQD (reference sequence). V was clipped by 1 base and J by 9 bases, with 21 bases between them. The CDR3 sequence is 16 residues long. CDR3 sequence reads: CASSEFRVTGPGAQYF. The CDR3, as DNA: TGCGCCAGCAGTGAGTTTCGTGTGACCGGACCGGGGGCCCAGTACTTC.

This clone was counted once. This rearrangement joins TRBV6-5 to TRBJ1-1, with 10 bases that match TRBD1. Trimming removed 1 base from V and 5 bases from J; junction bases left unmatched: 1. CDR1 and CDR2 (germline): MNHEY, SVGAGI. The CDR3 covers 14 residues. CDR3: CASSYLGQGTEAFF. DNA for the CDR3: TGTGCCAGCAGTTACTTGGGACAGGGGACTGAAGCTTTCTTT.

This clone has only one observation. This chain links TRBV10-3 with TRBJ2-1; 8 bases are a match to TRBD2. V was pared by 4 bases and J by 7 bases, with 6 bases of the junction left unmatched. Germline V gene sequence: CDR1 ENHRY, CDR2 SYGVKD. The CDR3 has 14 amino acids. The CDR3 sequence: CAISGTGGFNEQFF. CDR3 sequence (DNA): TGTGCCATCAGTGGGACGGGGGGGTTTAATGAGCAGTTCTTC.

This chain uses TRBV7-2 with TRBJ1-5; D ambiguous. V lost 4 bases, J lost 4 bases, and 14 bases lay in between. This CDR3 spans 15 amino acids. CDR1 and CDR2 (germline): SGHTA, FQGNSA. CDR3 region: CASSSAGLQNQPQHF. The CDR3 coding sequence is TGTGCCAGCAGCTCCGCCGGACTCCAGAATCAGCCCCAGCATTTT.

This sequence joins TRBV30 and TRBJ1-1, with unresolved D. The CDR3 has 13 amino acids. Germline V gene lookup returns CDR1 GTSNPN and CDR2 SVGIG (reference sequence). V shed 3 bases and J shed 4 bases, with 12 bases lying between them. The CDR3 loop is CAWRSPSGTEAFF. CDR3 nucleotide sequence: TGTGCCTGGAGATCCCCCTCGGGCACTGAAGCTTTCTTT.

The chain is built from TRBV25-1 and TRBJ1-3; 9 bases are shared with TRBD1. The CDR3 runs 13 residues. Germline V gene data show CDR1 as MGHDK and CDR2 as SYGVNS. J was trimmed by 5 bases and V by 8 bases; bases with no gene match: 4. Written as DNA, the CDR3 is TGTGCCAGCCAACAGGGGGCTAGAAACACCATATATTTT. Residues: CASQQGARNTIYF.

V usage is TRBV7-2 and J usage is TRBJ2-7; 9 nucleotides line up with TRBD2. The ends lost 0 bases at V and 3 bases at J; junction bases unmatched: 3. Germline V gene data show CDR1 as SGHTA and CDR2 as FQGNSA. The CDR3 loop spans 15 amino acids. This CDR3 reads CASSLAASGDYEQYF. DNA for the CDR3: TGTGCCAGCAGCTTAGCGGCTAGCGGGGACTACGAGCAGTACTTC.